This TCR beta chain was recorded in a study of T cells after somatic rescue of genetic block. The CDR3 sequence is 14 residues long. V was pared by 3 bases and J by 4 bases, with 3 bases of the junction left unmatched. Germline lookup yields CDR1 KGHSH and CDR2 LQKENI. Libraries were prepared by immunoSEQ multiplex PCR; TCRdb keeps only in-frame clonotypes and omits some of them. The sample records about 67,000 clones, about 91% being singletons. Sequenced sample: peripheral blood mononuclear cells (PBMCs). The chain is built from TRBV18 and TRBJ2-1; TRBD1 agrees at 7 bases. The clonotype originates from a man aged 40-49 years. CDR3 amino acids: CASSPQTGYNEQFF. CDR3 in DNA: TGTGCCAGCTCACCTCAGACAGGGTACAATGAGCAGTTCTTC.